The TCR beta chain under discussion was sequenced for a study of blood T cell repertoires in COVID-19. In the study overall: Samples representing acute and convalescent COVID-19 were sourced from the United States, Italy and Spain. Nucleic acid was either cDNA or gDNA, and it came from T cells, B-cell-depleted T cells, or PBMCs.

Germline V gene data show CDR1 as SGHDT and CDR2 as YYEEEE. The CDR3 contains 18 residues. Trimming at V came to 0 bases and at J to 5 bases, leaving 10 bases not matched to a gene. Generated by immunoSEQ multiplex PCR, the TCRdb table keeps only in-frame clones and is missing some. The table records about 150,000 clones, around 88% of them present only once. Specimen: peripheral blood. The V call is TRBV5-6, the J call TRBJ2-2; 10 bases fit TRBD2. The sequence was obtained from a woman in her seventies who had recovered from COVID-19. The chain's CDR3 is CASSLGLAGRIRTGELFF. CDR3 nucleotide sequence: TGTGCCAGCAGCTTGGGACTAGCGGGTCGAATAAGAACCGGGGAGCTGTTTTTT.